This record concerns one TCR beta chain sequence. The data derive from a study of blood T cell repertoires in COVID-19. Profiled with immunoSEQ multiplex PCR; TCRdb holds only in-frame clones, not every one. Of under 70,000 clones listed, roughly 89% are singletons. While infection was still active, Seattle patients were enrolled and then followed longitudinally. The CDR3 has 14 residues. Trimming took 2 bases from V and 6 from J; bases not matched to a gene: 7. Germline V gene sequence: CDR1 SQVTM, CDR2 ANQGSEA. J is TRBJ2-4 and V is TRBV29-1; 7 bases map to TRBD1. The TCR sequence derives from a woman in her sixties with COVID-19, enrolled during active disease. What was sequenced was peripheral blood. The CDR3 nucleotides are TGCAGCGTTGAAAAACCGGGACAGATAAACATTCAGTACTTC. Its protein is CSVEKPGQINIQYF.